This entry concerns a single T cell receptor (beta chain). Its cognate antigen is unknown. This entry belongs to a study of cytomegalovirus exposure and HLA in healthy donors. Study-wide results and caveats: Compared with the roughly 700-donor mean, an Asian-associated ancestry cluster reportedly had fewer N-insertions, according to a later analysis.

Primers for the PCR totalled 60 Vbeta and 13 Jbeta. Profiling relied on immunoSEQ multiplex PCR, and the TCRdb table lists in-frame clones only, not all of them. This table has approximately 160,000 clones, under 85% appearing once. Germline lookup yields CDR1 SGHDT and CDR2 YYEEEE. The germline V and J ends were trimmed by 2 bases and 5 bases, with 12 bases remaining between them. The CDR3 loop spans 14 amino acids. The chain uses TRBV5-6 and TRBJ2-3; D may be TRBD2 (6 bases). Sequenced input: PBMCs. The sequence was obtained from a man aged 50 to 59 in good health and CMV-seropositive. As DNA, the CDR3 is TGTGCCAGCAGCTTCCGGGACTCCGAAGATACGCAGTATTTT. This codes for CASSFRDSEDTQYF. Filled out from reference TRBV5-6 and TRBJ2-3, the complete variable domain reads DAGVTQSPTHLIKTRGQQVTLRCSPKSGHDTVSWYQQALGQGPQFIFQYYEEEERQRGNFPDRFSGHQFPNYSSELNVNALLLGDSALYLCASSFRDSEDTQYFGPGTRLTVL.